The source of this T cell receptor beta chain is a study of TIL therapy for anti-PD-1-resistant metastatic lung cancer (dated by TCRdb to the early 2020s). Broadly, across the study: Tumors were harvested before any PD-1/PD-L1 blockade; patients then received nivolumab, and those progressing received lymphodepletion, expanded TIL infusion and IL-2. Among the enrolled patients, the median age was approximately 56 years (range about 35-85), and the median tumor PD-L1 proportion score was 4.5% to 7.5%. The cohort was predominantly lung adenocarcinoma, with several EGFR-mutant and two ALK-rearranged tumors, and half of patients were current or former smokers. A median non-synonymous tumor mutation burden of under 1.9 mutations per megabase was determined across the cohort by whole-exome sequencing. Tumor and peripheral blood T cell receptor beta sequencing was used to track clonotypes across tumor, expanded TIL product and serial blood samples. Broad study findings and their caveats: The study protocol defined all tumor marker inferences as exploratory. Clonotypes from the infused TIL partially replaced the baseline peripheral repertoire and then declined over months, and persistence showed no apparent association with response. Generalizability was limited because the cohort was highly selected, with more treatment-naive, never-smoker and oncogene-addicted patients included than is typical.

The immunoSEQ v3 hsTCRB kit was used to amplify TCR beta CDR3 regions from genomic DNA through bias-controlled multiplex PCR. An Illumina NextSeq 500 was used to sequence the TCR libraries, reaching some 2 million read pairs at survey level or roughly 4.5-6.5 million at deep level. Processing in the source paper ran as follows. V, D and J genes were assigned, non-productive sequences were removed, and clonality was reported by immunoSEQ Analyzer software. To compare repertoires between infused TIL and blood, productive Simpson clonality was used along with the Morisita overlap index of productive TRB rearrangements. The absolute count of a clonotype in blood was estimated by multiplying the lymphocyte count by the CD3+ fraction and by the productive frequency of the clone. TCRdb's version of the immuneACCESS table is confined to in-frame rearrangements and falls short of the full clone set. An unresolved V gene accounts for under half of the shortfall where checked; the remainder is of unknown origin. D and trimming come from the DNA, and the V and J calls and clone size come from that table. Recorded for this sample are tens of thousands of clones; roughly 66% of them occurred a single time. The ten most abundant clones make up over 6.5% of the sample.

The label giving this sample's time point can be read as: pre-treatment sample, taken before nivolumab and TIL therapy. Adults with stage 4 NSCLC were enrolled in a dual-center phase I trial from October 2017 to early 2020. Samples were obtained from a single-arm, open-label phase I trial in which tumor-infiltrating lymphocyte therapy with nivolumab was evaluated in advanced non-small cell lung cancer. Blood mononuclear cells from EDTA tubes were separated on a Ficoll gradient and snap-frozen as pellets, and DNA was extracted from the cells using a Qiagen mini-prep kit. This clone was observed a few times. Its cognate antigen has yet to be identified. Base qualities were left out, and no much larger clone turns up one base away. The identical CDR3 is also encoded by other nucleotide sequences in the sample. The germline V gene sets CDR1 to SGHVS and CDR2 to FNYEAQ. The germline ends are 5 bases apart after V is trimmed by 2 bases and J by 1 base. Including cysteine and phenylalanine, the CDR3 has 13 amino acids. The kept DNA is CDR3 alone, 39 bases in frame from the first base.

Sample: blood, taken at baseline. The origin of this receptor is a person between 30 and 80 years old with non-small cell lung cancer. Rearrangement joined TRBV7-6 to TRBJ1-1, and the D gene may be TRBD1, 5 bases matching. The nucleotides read TGTGCCAGCAGCTTAACAGGGAACACTGAAGCTTTCTTT. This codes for CASSLTGNTEAFF.